The sequence of this TCR beta chain was determined in a study of response to subunit inactivated influenza vaccine. Notes on the study in general: With each seasonal influenza vaccination, the authors suggested, few new T cells are recruited.

TCRdb fed the RT-PCR reads into MiXCR, producing one record per CDR3 protein. Of some 600,000 distinct CDR3 sequences listed, 14% are singletons. J was trimmed by 7 bases and V by 8 bases; bases with no gene match: 5. This CDR3 has 12 residues. In its sample, this clonotype was seen many times. Its antigen is not identified. This chain joins TRBV12-3 or TRBV12-4 and TRBJ2-1, with 7 bases that match TRBD2. The sequence derives from a man aged 50-59 years who received an inactivated influenza vaccine. This specimen consisted of PBMCs from blood, obtained 14 to 15 days before vaccination. The CDR3 spells CASVLALNEQFF. CDR3 in DNA: TGTGCCAGCGTACTAGCGCTGAATGAGCAGTTCTTC.